This TCR beta chain was found in a study of shared clonotypes between healthy human individuals. Across the study: Donors had three CD4 naive, three CD4 memory, two CD8 naive and one CD8 memory plate apiece.

With regard to this clone: Its antigen is undetermined.

General study points: Shared clonotypes: about 5% naive CD4, roughly 3.8% naive CD8, about 2.2% memory CD4, under 0.45% memory CD8.

Only in-frame clones appear in the TCRdb table, and some are missing; sequencing was by immunoSEQ multiplex PCR. The data hold 650,000 to 750,000 clones, with roughly 78% observed a single time. The CDR3 covers 15 residues. J was trimmed by 3 bases and V by 3 bases; bases with no gene match: 7. Germline lookup yields CDR1 GTSNPN and CDR2 SVGIG (reference sequence). The source material was memory CD4+ T cells sorted from blood. Specified subset: CD45RA-negative fraction. The V and J genes are TRBV30 and TRBJ2-1; 8 bases line up with TRBD2. This sequence originates from a woman aged 25 to 39 in good health. CDR3 sequence: CAWRTIAGHYNEQFF. The CDR3 region has the DNA TGTGCCTGGAGAACCATAGCGGGACACTACAATGAGCAGTTCTTC.